This T cell receptor (beta chain) is from a study of shared clonotypes between healthy human individuals. The table came from immunoSEQ multiplex PCR; TCRdb's copy has only in-frame clones and leaves some out. The sample records around 2.5 million clones, roughly 93% being singletons. In regard to this clone: Its target is not known.

The germline V and J ends were trimmed by 4 bases and 2 bases, with 14 bases remaining between them. There are 15 residues in the CDR3. Germline V gene sequence: CDR1 SGHRS, CDR2 YFSETQ. Study-level findings and limits: Owing to a small donor count, the genetic and exposure-history diversity represented was limited.

Sequencing was performed on naive CD4+ T cells from PBMCs. Subset specified: CD45RA+ positively selected. This sequence originates from a young man in good health. Some clones in this sample may be carry-over from other donors' samples. This sequence joins TRBV5-1 and TRBJ2-3; no firm D call. CDR3 loop: CASSTDGDDTDTQYF. In nucleotides, the CDR3 is TGCGCCAGCAGCACAGACGGAGACGACACAGATACGCAGTATTTT.